The 17 T cell receptor beta chains in this list originate from one sample, sequenced in a study of T cell clusters in autoimmune cytopenias. Roughly 38,000 genome equivalents of blood DNA were amplified for TRB. TRB was amplified by touch-down multiplex PCR, primer pools A and B combined. TCRdb derives one entry per CDR3 protein from the multiplex PCR reads, leaving out DNA. The table counts about 5,000 distinct CDR3 sequences; around a quarter lies in the top ten. The same data also went into a second study, on T cell repertoires in aging, cancer and after chemotherapy.

What was sequenced was peripheral blood. These receptors came from a human donor in good health.

V gene TRBV10-3 combines with J gene TRBJ1-3; TCRdb picks TRBD1, but there is no DNA to check that call. The CDR3 length is 19 residues. The V gene's germline CDR1 is ENHRY and CDR2 SYGVKD. CDR3 sequence reads: CAISESQSGQGDLRNTIYF.

This chain uses TRBV5-4 with TRBJ2-3; TCRdb's D gene call, TRBD1, goes unchecked for lack of DNA. CDR3 length: 16 amino acids. Germline CDR1 and CDR2: SGHNT and YYREEE (reference sequence). Here the CDR3 reads CASSSDRTANTDTQYF.

By frequency, this clonotype is medium-sized (0.01 to 0.1%). This sequence joins TRBV30 and TRBJ1-6; TCRdb indicates TRBD1, and absent DNA this call remains unverified. The length of the CDR3 is 13 residues. Looked up from germline, CDR1 is GTSNPN and CDR2 is SVGIG (reference sequence). The CDR3 region is CAWRGQNNSPLHF.

This clonotype is called medium-sized based on its frequency. The chain has TRBV7-6 and TRBJ2-2. The CDR3 loop spans 14 amino acids. Germline V gives CDR1 SGHVS, CDR2 FNYEAQ. The CDR3 protein is CASSLTGNTGELFF.

This chain links TRBV11-1 with TRBJ1-4. Germline CDR1 and CDR2: SGHAT and FQDESV (reference sequence). This CDR3 has 14 amino acids. The CDR3 loop is CASSLGGLPLKLFF.

The rearrangement links TRBV12-3 or TRBV12-4 to TRBJ1-2; the D gene TCRdb calls, TRBD1, cannot be checked with no DNA. The CDR3 spans 14 residues. The CDR3 is CASSSPGFNYGYTF.

The chain links TRBV29-1 to TRBJ2-7; as DNA is missing, the TRBD1 call by TCRdb cannot be tested. CDR1 SQVTM and CDR2 ANQGSEA come from the germline V gene. The CDR3 runs to 12 residues. The CDR3 region is CSVGGGPGEQYF.

This clonotype shows up as medium-sized (0.01 to 0.1%) by frequency. The V and J genes are TRBV7-2 and TRBJ2-2; TCRdb's D call, TRBD1, is unchecked because there is no DNA. The CDR3 has 16 residues. Germline CDR1 SGHTA, CDR2 FQGNSA. The CDR3 loop is CASSFPRTGNTGELFF.

Frequency places this clonotype as medium-sized (0.01 to 0.1%). The genes are TRBV27 and TRBJ2-6. The CDR3 is made up of 14 amino acids. Germline lookup yields CDR1 MNHEY and CDR2 SMNVEV (reference sequence). CDR3 sequence reads: CASSRVSGANVLTF.

This clonotype ranks as medium-sized (0.01 to 0.1%) in terms of frequency. The chain couples TRBV6-2 or TRBV6-3 to TRBJ2-1. The CDR3 covers 12 residues. Germline CDR1 and CDR2: MNHEY and SVGEGT. CDR3 amino acids: CASSYPSNEQFF.

The genes are TRBV18 and TRBJ2-1; TCRdb indicates TRBD1, and absent DNA this call remains unverified. The CDR3 runs to 12 residues. Germline V gene sequence: CDR1 KGHSH, CDR2 LQKENI. CDR3: CASSPRENEQFF.

V is TRBV7-2 and J is TRBJ1-4. The CDR3 loop spans 14 amino acids. Per the germline V gene, CDR1 is SGHTA and CDR2 is FQGNSA. The CDR3 spells CASSLQTTAPKLFF.

Frequency places this clonotype as medium-sized. The genes are TRBV18 and TRBJ2-2. The CDR3 is 14 amino acids. Germline V CDR1 and CDR2: KGHSH, LQKENI. The CDR3 region is CASSPSGATGELFF.

The gene calls are TRBV6-5 and TRBJ2-3; TCRdb's assignment of TRBD1 cannot be checked, as there is no DNA. Germline CDR1 MNHEY, CDR2 SVGAGI. There are 14 residues in the CDR3. The CDR3 loop reads CASTERGRTDTQYF.

The J gene is TRBJ1-5, the V gene TRBV20-1. Per the germline V gene, CDR1 is DFQATT and CDR2 is SNEGSKA (reference sequence). This CDR3 is built from 13 residues. The chain's CDR3 is CSARDDSHQPQHF.

By frequency, this clonotype is medium-sized. This chain joins TRBV28 and TRBJ1-5. In germline, CDR1 is MDHEN, CDR2 SYDVKM. The CDR3 spans 18 residues. The CDR3 spells CASSTFLGLIRGNQPQHF.

This clonotype shows up as medium-sized by frequency. The rearrangement links TRBV27 to TRBJ2-2; TCRdb's D call of TRBD1 is untestable without DNA. The CDR3 extends over 15 amino acids. The germline V gene has CDR1 MNHEY and CDR2 SMNVEV (reference sequence). The CDR3 protein is CASRQGEIVPGELFF.